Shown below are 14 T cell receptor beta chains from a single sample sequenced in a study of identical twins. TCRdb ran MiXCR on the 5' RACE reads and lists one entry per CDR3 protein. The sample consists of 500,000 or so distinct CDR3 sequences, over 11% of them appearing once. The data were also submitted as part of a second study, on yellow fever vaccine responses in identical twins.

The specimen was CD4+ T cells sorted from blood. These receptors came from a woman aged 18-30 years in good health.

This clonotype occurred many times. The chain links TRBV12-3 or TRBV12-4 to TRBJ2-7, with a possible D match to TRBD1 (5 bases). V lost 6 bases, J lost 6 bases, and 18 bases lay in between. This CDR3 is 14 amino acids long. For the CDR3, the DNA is TGTGCCAGCAGCCCGAGTTTTGCCCAGGGCGAGCAGTACTTC. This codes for CASSPSFAQGEQYF.

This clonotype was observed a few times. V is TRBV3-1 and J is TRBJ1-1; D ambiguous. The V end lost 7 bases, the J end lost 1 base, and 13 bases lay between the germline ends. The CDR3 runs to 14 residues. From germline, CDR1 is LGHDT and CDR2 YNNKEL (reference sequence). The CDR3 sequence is CASTPLGPNTEAFF. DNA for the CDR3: TGTGCCAGCACCCCGCTAGGGCCGAACACTGAAGCTTTCTTT.

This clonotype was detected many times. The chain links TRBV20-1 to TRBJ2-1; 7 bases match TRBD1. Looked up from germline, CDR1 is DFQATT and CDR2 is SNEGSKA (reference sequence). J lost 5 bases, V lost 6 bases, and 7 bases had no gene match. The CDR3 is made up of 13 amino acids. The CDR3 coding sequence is TGCAGTGCGAAAGGGACAGACAACAATGAGCAGTTCTTC. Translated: CSAKGTDNNEQFF.

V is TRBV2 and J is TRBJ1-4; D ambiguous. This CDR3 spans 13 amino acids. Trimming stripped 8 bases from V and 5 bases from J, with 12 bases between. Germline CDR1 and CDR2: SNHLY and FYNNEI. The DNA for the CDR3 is TGTGCCAGCGTAAGGTCAAAAAATGAAAAACTGTTTTTT. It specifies CASVRSKNEKLFF.

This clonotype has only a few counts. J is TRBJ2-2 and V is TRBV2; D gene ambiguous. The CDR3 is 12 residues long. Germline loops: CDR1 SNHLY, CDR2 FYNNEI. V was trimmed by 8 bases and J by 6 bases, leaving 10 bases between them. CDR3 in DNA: TGTGCCAGCGATTCCAACGCCGGGGAGCTGTTTTTT. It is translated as CASDSNAGELFF.

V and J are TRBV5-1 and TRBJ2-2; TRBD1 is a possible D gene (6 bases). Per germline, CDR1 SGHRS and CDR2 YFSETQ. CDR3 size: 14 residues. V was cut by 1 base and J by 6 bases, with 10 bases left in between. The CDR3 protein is CASSLQGMAGELFF. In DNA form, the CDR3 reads TGCGCCAGCAGCTTGCAGGGGATGGCCGGGGAGCTGTTTTTT. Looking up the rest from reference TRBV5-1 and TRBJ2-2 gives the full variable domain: KAGVTQTPRYLIKTRGQQVTLSCSPISGHRSVSWYQQTPGQGLQFLFEYFSETQRNKGNFPGRFSGRQFSNSRSEMNVSTLELGDSALYLCASSLQGMAGELFFGEGSRLTVL.

As DNA, the CDR3 is TGCGCCAGCAGCCAAGAGAGGGGGCTTTCCACCGGGGAGCTGTTTTTT. This encodes CASSQERGLSTGELFF. The genes are TRBV4-1 and TRBJ2-2, with 7 bases that match TRBD1. This CDR3 has 16 amino acids. CDR1 and CDR2 (germline): MGHRA, YSYEKL. J lost 4 bases, V lost 0 bases, and 5 bases had no gene match.

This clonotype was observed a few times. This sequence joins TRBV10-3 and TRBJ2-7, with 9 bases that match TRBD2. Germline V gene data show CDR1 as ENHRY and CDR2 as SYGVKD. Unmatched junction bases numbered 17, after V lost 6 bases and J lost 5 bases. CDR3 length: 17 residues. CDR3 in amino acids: CAISPRFRGGARDEQYF. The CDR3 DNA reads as TGTGCCATCAGCCCTCGATTCCGCGGGGGGGCCCGGGACGAGCAGTACTTC.

DNA of the CDR3: TGTGCCACCAGTTATGGACAGAGTTTCGTCGTAGAGACCCAGTACTTC. Amino acids: CATSYGQSFVVETQYF. This rearrangement joins TRBV15 to TRBJ2-5; D is perhaps TRBD1 (6 bases). V lost 6 bases, J lost 4 bases, and 21 bases lay in between. Germline V lookup: CDR1 LNHNV, CDR2 YYDKDF (reference sequence). The CDR3 is made up of 16 amino acids.

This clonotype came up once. CDR3 in DNA: TGTGCCAGCCACCGGGACAGAAACTACGAGCAGTACTTC. Protein product: CASHRDRNYEQYF. The gene calls are TRBV2 and TRBJ2-7; 7 nucleotides agree with TRBD1. After removal of 8 bases from V and 3 bases from J, the junction contained 7 bases not matched to a gene. CDR3 length: 13 residues. CDR1 SNHLY and CDR2 FYNNEI come from the germline V gene.

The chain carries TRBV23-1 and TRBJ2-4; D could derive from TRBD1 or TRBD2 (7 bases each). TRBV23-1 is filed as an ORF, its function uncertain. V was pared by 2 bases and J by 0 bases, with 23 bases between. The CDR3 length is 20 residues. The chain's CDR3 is CASSQPPVGGTALAKNIQYF. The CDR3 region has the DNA TGCGCCAGCAGTCAACCACCCGTGGGGGGGACAGCCCTAGCCAAAAACATTCAGTACTTC.

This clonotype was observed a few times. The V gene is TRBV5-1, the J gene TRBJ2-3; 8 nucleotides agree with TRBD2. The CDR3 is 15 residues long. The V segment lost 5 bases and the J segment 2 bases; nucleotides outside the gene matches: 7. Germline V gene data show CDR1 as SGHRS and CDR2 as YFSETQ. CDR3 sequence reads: CASRLGGGTTDTQYF. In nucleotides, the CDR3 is TGCGCCAGCAGGCTCGGCGGGGGGACCACAGATACGCAGTATTTT.

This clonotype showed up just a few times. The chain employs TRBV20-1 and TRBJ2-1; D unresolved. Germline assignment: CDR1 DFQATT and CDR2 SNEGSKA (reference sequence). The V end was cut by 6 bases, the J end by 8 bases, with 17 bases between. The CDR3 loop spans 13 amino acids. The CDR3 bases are TGCAGTGCATTCAGTTCGGCGGTGTATGAGCAGTTCTTC. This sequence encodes CSAFSSAVYEQFF.

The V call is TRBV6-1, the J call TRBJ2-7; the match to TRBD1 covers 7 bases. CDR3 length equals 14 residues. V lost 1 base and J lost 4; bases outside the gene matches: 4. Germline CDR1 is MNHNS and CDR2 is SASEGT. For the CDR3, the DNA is TGTGCCAGCAGTGAAGACAGGGGAATTTACGAGCAGTACTTC. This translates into CASSEDRGIYEQYF.